This T cell receptor beta chain originates from a study of T cell responses to AZD1222 COVID-19 vaccine. Method: immunoSEQ multiplex PCR; TCRdb's copy keeps in-frame clones and lacks some. Among over 120,000 clones listed, around 83% were seen once. Whole-study results and caveats: Scientists sampled the repertoires only once the peak T cell response had passed. CD4 TCRs linked to vaccination spanned spike, dominating at 160-218 and 743-854.

Samples with a second dose at about 4 or about 12 weeks were pooled together. The trim removed 7 bases at V and 6 bases at J, leaving 15 bases unmatched. The CDR3 is 16 residues long. Germline V gene lookup returns CDR1 SGHTA and CDR2 FQGNSA. About this clone itself: Its target is not known.

The source of this sequence is an adult who received the AZD1222 COVID-19 vaccine. The sequenced sample was peripheral blood, obtained 28 days after the second AZD1222 dose. V is TRBV7-2 and J is TRBJ1-1, with 9 bases matching TRBD1. This CDR3 reads CASTPKGGQGFAEAFF. The CDR3 coding sequence is TGTGCCAGCACCCCCAAAGGGGGACAGGGCTTCGCTGAAGCTTTCTTT.